Below are 19 T cell receptor beta chains sequenced from a single sample in a study of blood T cell repertoires in COVID-19. Generated by immunoSEQ multiplex PCR, the TCRdb table keeps only in-frame clones and is missing some. The sample has some 120,000 clones; more than 65% are singletons. Sequencing used peripheral blood. The receptor source for this set is a woman in her sixties or seventies with acute or convalescent COVID-19.

This clone has only a few counts. The rearrangement uses TRBV10-3 and TRBJ2-1; D may be TRBD1 (5 bases). CDR1 is ENHRY and CDR2 is SYGVKD in the germline V gene. Trimming shortened V by 5 bases and J by 10 bases, and 9 bases separated the two germline ends. The CDR3 totals 11 residues. The CDR3 coding sequence is TGTGCCATCAGTACCAACAGGGAGCAGTTCTTC. This gives the protein CAISTNREQFF.

Notes on this clone: Distinct nucleotide sequences in the sample also encode this CDR3. CDR3 loop: CASSLGQGADTQYF. CDR3 in DNA: TGCGCCAGCAGCTTGGGGCAGGGGGCAGATACGCAGTATTTT. This chain connects TRBV5-1 to TRBJ2-3, with 7 bases aligning to TRBD1. Looked up from germline, CDR1 is SGHRS and CDR2 is YFSETQ. CDR3 size: 14 residues. V shed 0 bases and J 4 bases; nucleotides not matched to a gene: 2.

This clone was observed a handful of times. V is TRBV5-1 and J is TRBJ2-7; the match to TRBD1 covers 7 bases. Germline V CDR1 and CDR2: SGHRS, YFSETQ. V shed 0 bases and J 3 bases; nucleotides not matched to a gene: 6. The CDR3 runs to 15 residues. CDR3 sequence: CASSLGVTGLYEQYF. CDR3 nucleotide sequence: TGCGCCAGCAGCTTGGGAGTGACAGGGCTCTACGAGCAGTACTTC.

The chain has TRBV3-1 (or the pseudogene TRBV3-2) and TRBJ1-2; possibly TRBD1 for D (6 bases). V shed 4 bases and J shed 3 bases, with 9 bases lying between them. Per germline, CDR1 LGHDT and CDR2 YNNKEL (reference sequence). The CDR3 has 13 residues. The CDR3 nucleotides are TGTGCCAGCAGCCGAGGGGGGGACTATGGCTACACCTTC. It is translated as CASSRGGDYGYTF.

This clone was seen a few times. This sequence joins TRBV7-2 and TRBJ2-1; 11 bases are a match to TRBD2. CDR3 length: 16 residues. The V segment lost 5 bases and the J segment 3 bases; nucleotides outside the gene matches: 6. Germline V gene data show CDR1 as SGHTA and CDR2 as FQGNSA. The CDR3 DNA reads as TGTGCCAGCAGCAAAGAGACTAGCGGGGACTACAATGAGCAGTTCTTC. Translating gives CASSKETSGDYNEQFF.

This chain connects TRBV25-1 to TRBJ1-2; 8 positions agree with TRBD1. The CDR3 spans 14 residues. Germline CDR1 MGHDK, CDR2 SYGVNS. The V gene end was trimmed by 5 bases and the J gene end by 2 bases; junction bases not matched to a gene: 4. The CDR3 protein is CASSPRTGNYGYTF. Here the CDR3 DNA reads TGTGCCAGCAGTCCCCGGACAGGGAACTATGGCTACACCTTC.

The chain combines TRBV12-3 or TRBV12-4 with TRBJ2-7; possible D gene TRBD1, 5 bases. This CDR3 has 13 amino acids. Trimming removed 2 bases from V and 1 base from J, with 6 bases in between. CDR3 coding DNA: TGTGCCAGCAGTTTAAAGGGGTCCTACGAGCAGTACTTC. It specifies CASSLKGSYEQYF.

V gene TRBV15 combines with J gene TRBJ1-1; no firm D call. Deletions cut 3 bases from V and 4 bases from J, with 6 bases between. CDR3 length: 12 amino acids. Germline V CDR1 and CDR2: LNHNV, YYDKDF (reference sequence). The CDR3 region has the DNA TGTGCCACCAGCAGGGGCTTCACTGAAGCTTTCTTT. Translating it yields CATSRGFTEAFF. Full variable domain (missing parts from reference TRBV15 and TRBJ1-1): DAMVIQNPRYQVTQFGKPVTLSCSQTLNHNVMYWYQQKSSQAPKLLFHYYDKDFNNEADTPDNFQSRRPNTSFCFLDIRSPGLGDTAMYLCATSRGFTEAFFGQGTRLTVV.

This chain links TRBV2 with TRBJ2-7, with TRBD1 matching 7 bases. This CDR3 region has 15 residues. Germline lookup yields CDR1 SNHLY and CDR2 FYNNEI. Trimming removed 7 bases from V and 7 bases from J; junction bases left unmatched: 16. The CDR3 DNA follows: TGTGCCAGCAATCCTCAGGGGGTCATACTACGAGAGCAGTACTTC. Translated, it gives CASNPQGVILREQYF.

This sequence joins TRBV19 and TRBJ1-6; 8 nucleotides line up with TRBD1. The CDR3 contains 13 residues. Unmatched junction bases numbered 9, after V lost 10 bases and J lost 10 bases. Per the germline V gene, CDR1 is LNHDA and CDR2 is SQIVND (reference sequence). The CDR3 region has the DNA TGTGCCACTCGGACAGGGCAGGGGTCACCCCTCCACTTT. This sequence encodes CATRTGQGSPLHF.

The CDR3 DNA reads TGTGCCAGCAGCGAGGGGGCTAGCGGGGACACCGGGGAGCTGTTTTTT. Translated: CASSEGASGDTGELFF. The chain recombines TRBV9 with TRBJ2-2; 9 positions agree with TRBD2. Losses at the gene ends were 3 bases for V and 3 bases for J; bases not matched to a gene: 6. The germline gives CDR1 SGDLS, CDR2 YYNGEE. This CDR3 spans 16 amino acids.

This clone has only a few counts. The chain couples TRBV6-2 or TRBV6-3 to TRBJ1-1, with 8 positions matching TRBD1. V lost 2 bases and J lost 1; bases outside the gene matches: 6. Germline loops: CDR1 MNHEY, CDR2 SVGEGT. The CDR3 has 16 residues. The CDR3 nucleotides are TGTGCCAGCAGTTACACCCTGGGACAGGAGAACACTGAAGCTTTCTTT. Translating it yields CASSYTLGQENTEAFF.

The rearrangement links TRBV5-6 to TRBJ2-1, with 7 bases that match TRBD1. CDR1 and CDR2 (germline): SGHDT, YYEEEE. The trim removed 7 bases at V and 9 bases at J, leaving 16 bases unmatched. This CDR3 comprises 15 residues. Here the CDR3 DNA reads TGTGCCAGCTTAACCCGACGAACAGGGGTCGGTGAGCAGTTCTTC. Its protein product is CASLTRRTGVGEQFF. The full variable domain, with the rest looked up from reference TRBV5-6 and TRBJ2-1, is DAGVTQSPTHLIKTRGQQVTLRCSPKSGHDTVSWYQQALGQGPQFIFQYYEEEERQRGNFPDRFSGHQFPNYSSELNVNALLLGDSALYLCASLTRRTGVGEQFFGPGTRLTVL.

The rearrangement links TRBV6-6 to TRBJ1-1; D gene unclear. CDR1 MNHNY and CDR2 SVGAGI come from the germline V gene (reference sequence). The CDR3 has 12 residues. V was pared by 6 bases and J by 1 base, with 6 bases between. In nucleotides, the CDR3 is TGTGCCAGCAGGACAACGAACACTGAAGCTTTCTTT. It translates to CASRTTNTEAFF.

The sample holds a few counts of this clone. This chain connects TRBV7-2 to TRBJ2-5; D is ambiguous. CDR1 and CDR2 (germline): SGHTA, FQGNSA. The V end was cut by 0 bases, the J end by 1 base, with 6 bases between. The CDR3 runs to 14 residues. The CDR3 protein is CASSLASRQETQYF. The CDR3 DNA reads as TGTGCCAGCAGCTTAGCTAGCCGCCAAGAGACCCAGTACTTC.

The chain joins TRBV28 to TRBJ1-3; a weak D match, TRBD1 (5 bases). This CDR3 region has 17 residues. Looked up from germline, CDR1 is MDHEN and CDR2 is SYDVKM. V dropped 3 bases and J dropped 2 bases, with 17 bases sitting between them. Here the CDR3 reads CASSFGGEPLAGNTIYF. The CDR3 nucleotides read TGTGCCAGCAGTTTTGGAGGGGAGCCACTGGCTGGAAACACCATATATTTT.

This chain uses TRBV5-1 with TRBJ1-5; tentative D call: TRBD1 (5 bases). The CDR3 is made up of 14 amino acids. V was trimmed by 4 bases and J by 5 bases, leaving 13 bases between them. Looked up from germline, CDR1 is SGHRS and CDR2 is YFSETQ. In DNA form, the CDR3 reads TGCGCCAGCAGCCTAGACAGTTCGGATCAGCCCCAGCATTTT. Residues: CASSLDSSDQPQHF.

The V and J genes are TRBV5-5 and TRBJ1-3; 10 bases fit TRBD1. CDR1 is SGHKS and CDR2 is YYEKEE in the germline V gene (reference sequence). This CDR3 spans 16 amino acids. With V trimmed by 0 bases and J by 4 bases, 4 bases remained unmatched. The CDR3 loop is CASSLGGQGTGNTIYF. The CDR3 DNA reads as TGTGCCAGCAGCTTGGGGGGACAGGGGACCGGAAACACCATATATTTT. The full variable domain, rest sourced from reference TRBV5-5 and TRBJ1-3, is DAGVTQSPTHLIKTRGQQVTLRCSPISGHKSVSWYQQVLGQGPQFIFQYYEKEERGRGNFPDRFSARQFPNYSSELNVNALLLGDSALYLCASSLGGQGTGNTIYFGEGSWLTVV.

The V gene is TRBV19, the J gene TRBJ1-5; D gene uncertain. The CDR3 is 17 amino acids. The germline gives CDR1 LNHDA, CDR2 SQIVND (reference sequence). V dropped 5 bases and J dropped 0 bases, with 17 bases sitting between them. The CDR3 bases are TGTGCCAGTAGTGCGTTCTCGGGGAGCTATAGCAATCAGCCCCAGCATTTT. Its protein is CASSAFSGSYSNQPQHF.